One sample yielded the 6 T cell receptor beta chains listed below, sequenced in a study of regulatory T cells in long-lasting Graves disease (dated by TCRdb to the early 2020s). The receptor library was made with multiplex PCR. These reads were obtained on an Illumina HiSeq 4000. TCR beta libraries were built with iRepertoire HTBI primers and Arm-PCR amplification of CDR3 regions. TCRdb ran its own pipeline on the public reads, namely fastp trimming at Q25 and MiXCR clone calling, and kept in-frame beta chains. Rows matching on CDR3 protein sequence are summarized as one entry with the most common DNA and genes. For this sample there are about 420,000 distinct CDR3 sequences; about a quarter appear just once. The ten largest clones take up about a quarter of the sample. Sample time point, as interpreted from the label and publication: persistent/refractory GD, antithyroid drugs over 5 years with positive TRAb. RNA was extracted from PBMCs in TRIzol for both TCR sequencing and RNA sequencing.

Sequencing used peripheral blood mononuclear cells (PBMCs), obtained when the disease was refractory, from a patient treated with antithyroid drugs. The receptors shown here come from a female donor with Graves disease.

This clonotype came up many times. The chain combines TRBV20-1 with TRBJ2-2, with 11 nucleotides matching TRBD2. V gave up 0 bases and J gave up 0 bases; unmatched junction bases: 3. Germline V gene sequence: CDR1 DFQATT, CDR2 SNEGSKA (reference sequence). This CDR3 is built from 17 residues. The CDR3 here is CSARDLAGGANTGELFF. CDR3 DNA sequence: TGCAGTGCTAGAGATCTAGCGGGGGGAGCGAACACCGGGGAGCTGTTTTTT.

The rearrangement uses TRBV4-3 and TRBJ2-7; no definite D call. The CDR3 is 15 residues long. CDR1 and CDR2 (germline): LGHNA, YSLEER. V lost 0 bases and J lost 3, with 12 bases in between. For the CDR3, the DNA is TGCGCCAGCAGCCAAGACCCGACGGAAGGCTACGAGCAGTACTTC. It is translated as CASSQDPTEGYEQYF.

J is TRBJ2-3 and V is TRBV24-1; D not certain. This CDR3 region has 13 residues. In germline, CDR1 is KGHDR, CDR2 SFDVKD. Between the trimmed V and J ends, which lost 1 base and 1 base, there was a span of 2 bases. The CDR3 DNA sequence: TGTGCCACCAGTGATTTTGGCACAGATACGCAGTATTTT. Protein product: CATSDFGTDTQYF.

This clonotype was recorded a few times. The chain employs TRBV6-2 or TRBV6-3 and TRBJ2-3; D ambiguous. The CDR3 is made up of 13 amino acids. The V end was cut by 0 bases, the J end by 8 bases, with 9 bases between. Germline CDR1 reads MNHEY; CDR2 reads SVGEGT. In DNA, the CDR3 is TGTGCCAGCAGTTACTCGTCCTACGGTACGCAGTATTTT. Translation: CASSYSSYGTQYF.

The V gene is TRBV11-2, the J gene TRBJ1-2; D possibly corresponds to TRBD1 (6 bases). Germline V gives CDR1 SGHAT, CDR2 FQNNGV. V dropped 6 bases and J dropped 7 bases, with 21 bases sitting between them. The CDR3 is 15 residues long. CDR3 region: CASSSTGAGAGGYTF. The CDR3 DNA follows: TGTGCCAGCAGTTCGACCGGAGCAGGGGCGGGTGGCTACACCTTC.

This clonotype occurred many times. The chain carries TRBV11-2 and TRBJ2-5; 9 bases map to TRBD2. This CDR3 has 15 residues. V shed 4 bases and J 4 bases; nucleotides not matched to a gene: 7. CDR1 is SGHAT and CDR2 is FQNNGV in the germline V gene. CDR3 nucleotide sequence: TGTGCCAGCAGCTCAAAGCAGGGACTAGCAGAGACCCAGTACTTC. Amino acids: CASSSKQGLAETQYF. The variable domain in full, with the rest retrieved from reference TRBV11-2 and TRBJ2-5, is EAGVAQSPRYKIIEKRQSVAFWCNPISGHATLYWYQQILGQGPKLLIQFQNNGVVDDSQLPKDRFSAERLKGVDSTLKIQPAKLEDSAVYLCASSSKQGLAETQYFGPGTRLLVL.